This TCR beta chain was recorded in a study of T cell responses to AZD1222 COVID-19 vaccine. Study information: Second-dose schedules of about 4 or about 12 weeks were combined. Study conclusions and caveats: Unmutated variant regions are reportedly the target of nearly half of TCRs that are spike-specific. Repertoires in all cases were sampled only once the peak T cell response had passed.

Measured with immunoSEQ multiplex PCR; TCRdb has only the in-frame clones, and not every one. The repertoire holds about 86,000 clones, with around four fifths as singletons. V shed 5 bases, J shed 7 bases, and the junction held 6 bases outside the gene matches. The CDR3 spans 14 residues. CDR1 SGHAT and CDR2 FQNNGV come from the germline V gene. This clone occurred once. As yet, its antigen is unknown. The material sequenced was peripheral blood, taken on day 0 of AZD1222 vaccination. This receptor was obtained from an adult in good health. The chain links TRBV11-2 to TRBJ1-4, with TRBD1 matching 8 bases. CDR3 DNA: TGTGCCAGCAGCATCCAGGGGGCCGGTGAAAAACTGTTTTTT. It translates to CASSIQGAGEKLFF.